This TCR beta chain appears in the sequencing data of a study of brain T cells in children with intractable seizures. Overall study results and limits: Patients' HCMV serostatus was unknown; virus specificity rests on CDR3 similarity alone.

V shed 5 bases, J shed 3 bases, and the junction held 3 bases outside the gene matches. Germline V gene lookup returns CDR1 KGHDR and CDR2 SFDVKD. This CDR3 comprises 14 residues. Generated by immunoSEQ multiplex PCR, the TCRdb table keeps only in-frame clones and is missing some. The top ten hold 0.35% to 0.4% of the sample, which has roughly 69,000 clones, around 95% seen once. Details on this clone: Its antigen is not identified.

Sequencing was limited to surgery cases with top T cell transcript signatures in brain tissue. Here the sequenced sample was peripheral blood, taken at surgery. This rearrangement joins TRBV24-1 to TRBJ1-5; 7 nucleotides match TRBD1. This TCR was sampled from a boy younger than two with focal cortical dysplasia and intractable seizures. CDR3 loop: CATSVTGTNQPQHF. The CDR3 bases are TGTGCCACCAGTGTGACAGGGACCAATCAGCCCCAGCATTTT.